The T cell receptor beta chain described here comes from a study of T cell responses to AZD1222 COVID-19 vaccine. Across the whole study: Pooled together were second doses at about 4 or about 12 weeks.

The study's findings and limits: In all cases, repertoires were sampled only after the peak T cell response. Only 5 or 6 AZD1222 recipients were seropositive at baseline.

Comments on this clone: Antigen specificity is unknown.

The CDR3 extends over 15 amino acids. The V gene lost 1 base and the J gene lost 1 base, with 10 bases spanning the gap. Germline lookup yields CDR1 SGHTA and CDR2 FQGNSA. Sequencing used immunoSEQ multiplex PCR; TCRdb keeps in-frame clones, though not all of them. The sample contains about 87,000 clones, around nine tenths of which appear only once. This clonotype was obtained from an adult in good health. The sequences come from peripheral blood, collected on day 0 of AZD1222 vaccination. This chain uses TRBV7-2 with TRBJ2-5; D gene uncertain. The CDR3 DNA is TGTGCCAGCAGCTTAGGAGCACTCCCCCAAGAGACCCAGTACTTC. Amino acid sequence: CASSLGALPQETQYF.